This T cell receptor (beta chain) was recorded in a study of blood T cell repertoires in COVID-19 (dated by TCRdb to 2018 to 2021). In terms of the full investigation: The collaborator samples originated in the United States, Italy and Spain and spanned the acute and convalescent phases of COVID-19. The repertoires were released in a freely available public database intended as a resource for research on the immune response to SARS-CoV-2. Samples came from the ongoing ImmuneRACE study (first 160 participants) plus 1,254 subjects from 6 global collaborators. A de-identified subject ID, COVID-19 status, age in years and sex were almost always included in the sample metadata. HLA class I and class II types, where available, came from metadata supplied by the sample provider rather than from assay-based typing. The material from the prospective study consisted of cDNA or gDNA derived from T cells, B-cell-depleted T cells, or PBMCs. Subjects who had been exposed to COVID-19, were actively infected with it, or had recovered from it provided the deeply sampled blood TCRbeta repertoires that made up the dataset.

In the prospective study, participants were about 18 to 100 years old, resided in around 25 geographic areas of the United States, and were enrolled through a virtual design. In the prospective study, cohorts were assigned on the basis of participant-reported clinical history obtained from a screening survey and a study questionnaire. Recovered participants in ImmuneRACE Cohort 3 were defined by two consecutive negative NP/OP PCR tests, clearance by a healthcare professional, or resolution of symptoms. In the prospective study, mobile phlebotomists collected whole blood, serum and a nasopharyngeal or oropharyngeal swab from each participant. Additional blood draws and questionnaires over an approximately two-month period could optionally be provided by prospective study participants. Before DNA extraction, blood samples from the prospective study were shipped at room temperature or frozen. What the authors observed across the whole study: How much clinical and demographic metadata was included differed by source and by participant, and the metadata was provided uncurated.

TCRbeta CDR3 regions were amplified from genomic DNA using the immunoSEQ Assay, a bias-controlled multiplex PCR. The original pipeline was this. The number of nucleated cells in each sample was estimated by amplification of reference gene primers within the assay. Sequence reads were collapsed and filtered to measure the absolute abundance of every unique TCRbeta CDR3 rearrangement. Productive Simpson clonality was computed per sample as the square root of Simpson's diversity index over productive rearrangements. Drawn from immuneACCESS, this table holds only the in-frame rearrangements with V and J called that TCRdb kept. Clones are partly lost; checked studies trace under half to an unresolved V gene and leave the rest unexplained. The D gene and trimming were derived from the DNA, and the V and J assignments and clone size from that table. Counted in this sample were 280,000 or so clones; around nine tenths of them appeared once. The top ten clones comprise 5.5% to 7% of the sample.

CDR1 and CDR2 are drawn from the germline V gene: SGHRS, YFSETQ. From V the trimming removes 1 base and from J it removes 4 bases, while the gene matches leave 7 bases of the junction unaccounted for. The cysteine opens and the phenylalanine closes a CDR3 of 17 amino acids. CDR3 DNA only is kept here, 51 bases in frame from base 1. This clone has just a few counts. Its cognate antigen has yet to be identified. The input lacks base qualities; no much larger clone sits a single base away. This receptor was taken from a woman aged 40 to 50 who had recovered from COVID-19. Recombination joined TRBV5-1 with TRBJ2-2; 10 central bases correspond to TRBD1. Sequenced material: PBMCs or T cells enriched from blood (not recorded which). CDR3 loop: CASSLPRQGAGTGELFF. The DNA is TGCGCCAGCAGCTTGCCCAGACAGGGGGCGGGCACCGGGGAGCTGTTTTTT.